This is a list of T cell receptor beta chains from one sample in a study of T cells in Graves' hyperthyroidism and ophthalmopathy. TCRdb fed the multiplex PCR reads into MiXCR, producing one record per CDR3 protein. The sample yields 550,000 to 600,000 distinct CDR3 sequences, more than 13% seen once. The sample consisted of blood. These receptors all stem from a woman aged 18-30 years with Graves' ophthalmopathy. Both conserved end residues are part of each CDR3. A D gene is named only where the DNA matches it firmly. Clone size is not always given. Where it is, it says once, few, many or a class for expanded clones.

cdr3_length clone_size j_call v_call d_call cdr3_aa cdr3_nt
16 many TRBJ2-6 TRBV20-1 - CSARDSRGSGANVLTF TGCAGTGCTAGAGATAGCCGCGGCTCTGGGGCCAACGTCCTGACTTTC
15 many TRBJ1-1 TRBV6-2/TRBV6-3 - CASSRPTGINTEAFF TGTGCCAGCAGCCGCCCTACGGGGATTAACACTGAAGCTTTCTTT
15 few TRBJ1-3 TRBV5-1 - CASSLSYVTGNTIYF TGCGCCAGCAGCTTGTCGTATGTAACCGGAAACACCATATATTTT
13 many TRBJ2-2 TRBV29-1 TRBD1 CSGDRGRTGELFF TGCAGCGGGGACAGGGGTCGGACCGGGGAGCTGTTTTTT
19 - TRBJ2-7 TRBV3-2 - CASSQVGLAGGGTSYEQYF TGTGCCAGCAGCCAAGTCGGACTAGCGGGGGGTGGGACCTCCTACGAGCAGTACTTC
16 - TRBJ2-6 TRBV27 - CASSFKGYSGANVLTF TGTGCCAGCAGTTTTAAGGGTTACTCTGGGGCCAACGTCCTGACTTTC
15 many TRBJ2-1 TRBV5-6 TRBD1 CASSFSGQPYNEQFF TGTGCCAGCAGCTTCTCGGGACAGCCCTACAATGAGCAGTTCTTC
14 few TRBJ1-6 TRBV28 TRBD1 CASRAGTGNSPLHF TGTGCCAGCAGGGCCGGGACAGGCAATTCACCCCTCCACTTT
16 many TRBJ2-1 TRBV7-2 TRBD1 CASTQPAAGGANEQFF TGTGCCAGCACCCAGCCCGCGGCAGGGGGCGCCAATGAGCAGTTCTTC
17 once TRBJ2-2 TRBV6-7 TRBD2 CASRILAGGPGTGERFF TGTGCCAGCAGGATCCTAGCGGGAGGGCCGGGTACCGGGGAGCGGTTTTTT
15 many TRBJ2-1 TRBV20-1 TRBD2 CSARDSGSTHNEQFF TGCAGTGCTAGAGATAGCGGGAGCACACACAATGAGCAGTTCTTC
15 - TRBJ2-2 TRBV6-1 TRBD2 CASSERTSGTGELFF TGTGCCAGCAGTGAGAGGACTAGCGGGACCGGGGAGCTGTTTTTT
13 - TRBJ2-1 TRBV7-3 - CASSQSGYNEQFF TGTGCCAGCAGCCAGAGCGGTTACAATGAGCAGTTCTTC
14 many TRBJ1-2 TRBV27 TRBD1 CASRWQGGNAGYTF TGTGCCAGCAGGTGGCAGGGGGGGAACGCTGGCTACACCTTC
15 many TRBJ2-1 TRBV7-7 TRBD2 CASSLAGGRGNEQFF TGTGCTAGCAGCTTAGCGGGTGGGCGGGGCAATGAGCAGTTCTTC
16 few TRBJ1-5 TRBV6-1 TRBD1 CASSDMGQGYDQPQHF TGTGCCAGCAGTGATATGGGACAGGGGTATGACCAGCCCCAGCATTTT
17 many TRBJ1-6 TRBV28 - CASSFVLIDRRNSPLHF TGTGCCAGCAGTTTTGTGCTCATCGACAGAAGAAATTCACCCCTCCACTTT
14 - TRBJ2-5 TRBV20-1 TRBD2 CSARQREYGETQYF TGCAGTGCTAGGCAGCGGGAGTACGGGGAGACCCAGTACTTC
12 - TRBJ1-1 TRBV30 TRBD1 CAWSVQGFEAFF TGTGCCTGGAGTGTACAGGGGTTTGAAGCTTTCTTT
15 - TRBJ2-5 TRBV27 - CANSYVRAVGETQYF TGTGCCAACAGTTATGTCAGGGCGGTCGGGGAGACCCAGTACTTC
14 - TRBJ1-4 TRBV19 - CASSNQATNEKLFF TGTGCCAGTAGCAATCAGGCAACTAATGAAAAACTGTTTTTT
17 - TRBJ2-1 TRBV7-2 TRBD2 CASSLAPGLAGGNEQFF TGTGCCAGCAGCTTAGCTCCGGGACTAGCGGGAGGCAATGAGCAGTTCTTC
16 - TRBJ1-6 TRBV5-6 TRBD1 CASSLIGGEDNSPLHF TGTGCCAGCAGCTTAATAGGGGGCGAGGACAATTCACCCCTCCACTTT
14 many TRBJ2-2 TRBV6-1 - CASSGQADTGELFF TGTGCCAGCAGTGGGCAGGCAGACACCGGGGAGCTGTTTTTT
13 - TRBJ1-1 TRBV6-6 - CASSYGINTEAFF TGTGCCAGCAGTTACGGTATTAACACTGAAGCTTTCTTT
14 - TRBJ2-1 TRBV19 TRBD1 CASSIADRGNEQFF TGTGCCAGTAGTATAGCGGACAGGGGGAATGAGCAGTTCTTC
12 - TRBJ2-3 TRBV30 - CAWRLGLDTQYF TGTGCCTGGAGGCTGGGACTAGATACGCAGTATTTT
15 few TRBJ1-6 TRBV18 - CASSPAEGSYSPLHF TGTGCCAGCTCACCAGCAGAAGGGTCGTACTCACCCCTCCACTTT
12 many TRBJ2-7 TRBV2 - CASTDISYEQYF TGTGCCAGCACCGACATTTCCTACGAGCAGTACTTC
17 many TRBJ1-1 TRBV5-6 - CASSLFTDLYKNTEAFF TGTGCCAGCAGCTTGTTCACCGACTTATACAAGAACACTGAAGCTTTCTTT
15 many TRBJ2-7 TRBV27 TRBD1 CASSTPGQGIYEQYF TGTGCCAGCAGTACACCGGGACAGGGTATCTACGAGCAGTACTTC
13 many TRBJ2-5 TRBV2 - CASSGSARETQYF TGTGCCAGCAGTGGTTCAGCCAGGGAGACCCAGTACTTC
16 many TRBJ2-7 TRBV11-2 TRBD1 CASSPRRDRRSYEQYF TGTGCCAGCAGCCCCCGTCGGGACAGGCGATCCTACGAGCAGTACTTC
12 many TRBJ1-1 TRBV15 TRBD1 CATGRDRAEAFF TGTGCCACCGGAAGGGACAGGGCTGAAGCTTTCTTT
13 once TRBJ2-2 TRBV7-2 - CASKGDPTGELFF TGTGCCAGCAAGGGGGACCCAACCGGGGAGCTGTTTTTT
13 - TRBJ1-2 TRBV24-1 - CATSDRDGYGYTF TGTGCCACCAGTGATAGGGACGGCTATGGCTACACCTTC
13 few TRBJ1-6 TRBV5-1 - CASSPRGDDSLHF TGCGCCAGCAGTCCCCGGGGGGACGACTCCCTCCACTTT
12 many TRBJ2-7 TRBV2 TRBD1 CASSADRYEQYF TGTGCCAGCAGTGCGGACAGGTACGAGCAGTACTTC
16 few TRBJ1-4 TRBV28 TRBD1 CASSLGRTGGGEKLFF TGTGCCAGCAGTTTAGGACGGACAGGGGGTGGTGAAAAACTGTTTTTT
15 few TRBJ1-4 TRBV5-4 TRBD1 CASSPTGGYGEKLFF TGTGCCAGCAGCCCTACAGGGGGATATGGTGAAAAACTGTTTTTT
14 few TRBJ1-2 TRBV20-1 - CSARDLQGDYGYTF TGCAGTGCTAGAGATTTACAGGGAGACTATGGCTACACCTTC
16 many TRBJ2-3 TRBV28 - CASSFPEDLNTDTQYF TGTGCCAGCAGTTTCCCAGAGGACCTCAACACAGATACGCAGTATTTT